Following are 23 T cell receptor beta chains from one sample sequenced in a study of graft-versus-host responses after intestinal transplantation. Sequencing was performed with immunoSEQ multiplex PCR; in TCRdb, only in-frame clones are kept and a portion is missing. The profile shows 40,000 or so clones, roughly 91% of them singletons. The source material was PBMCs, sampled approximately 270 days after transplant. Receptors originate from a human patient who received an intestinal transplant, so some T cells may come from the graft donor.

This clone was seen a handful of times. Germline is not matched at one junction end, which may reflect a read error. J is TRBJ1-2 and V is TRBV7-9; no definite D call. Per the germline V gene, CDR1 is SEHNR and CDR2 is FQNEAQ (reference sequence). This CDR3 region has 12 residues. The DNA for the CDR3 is TGTGCCAGCAGCTTAGACGGCCACGGCGGGCTCTTC. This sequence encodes CASSLDGHGGLF.

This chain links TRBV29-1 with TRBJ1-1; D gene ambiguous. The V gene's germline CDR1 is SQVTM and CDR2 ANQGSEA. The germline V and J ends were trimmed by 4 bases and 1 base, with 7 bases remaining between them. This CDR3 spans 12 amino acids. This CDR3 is CSVALANTEAFF. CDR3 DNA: TGCAGCGTTGCTCTGGCGAACACTGAAGCTTTCTTT.

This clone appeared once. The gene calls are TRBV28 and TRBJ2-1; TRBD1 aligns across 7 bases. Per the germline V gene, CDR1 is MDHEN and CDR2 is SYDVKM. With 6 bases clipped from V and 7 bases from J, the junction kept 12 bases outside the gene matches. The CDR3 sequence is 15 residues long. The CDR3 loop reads CASSLPNTGDNEQFF. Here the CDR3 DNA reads TGTGCCAGCAGCCTCCCGAATACAGGGGATAATGAGCAGTTCTTC.

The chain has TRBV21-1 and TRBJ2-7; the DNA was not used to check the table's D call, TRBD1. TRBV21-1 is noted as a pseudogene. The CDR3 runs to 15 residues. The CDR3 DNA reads TGTGCCAGCAGCACTACAGGGGGCTCATTCGACGAGCAGTACTTC. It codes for CASSTTGGSFDEQYF.

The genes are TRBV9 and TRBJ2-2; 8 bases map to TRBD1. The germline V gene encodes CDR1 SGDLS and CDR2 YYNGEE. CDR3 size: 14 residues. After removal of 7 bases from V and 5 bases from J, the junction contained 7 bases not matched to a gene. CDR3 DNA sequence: TGTGCCAGCGCGGGACAGGTTAGAACCGGGGAGCTGTTTTTT. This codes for CASAGQVRTGELFF.

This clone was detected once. The CDR3 DNA reads as TGTGCCTGGGCCGGGACTGAAGCTTTCTTT. It is translated as CAWAGTEAFF. The J gene is TRBJ1-1, the V gene TRBV30; D not certain. Per the germline V gene, CDR1 is GTSNPN and CDR2 is SVGIG (reference sequence). This CDR3 has 10 amino acids. V was trimmed by 5 bases and J by 5 bases, leaving 6 bases between them.

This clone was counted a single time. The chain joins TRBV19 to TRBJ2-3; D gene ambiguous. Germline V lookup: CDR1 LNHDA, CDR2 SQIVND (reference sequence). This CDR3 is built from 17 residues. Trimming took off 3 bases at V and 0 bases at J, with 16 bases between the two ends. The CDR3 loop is CASSMGMGWSSTDTQYF. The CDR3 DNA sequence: TGTGCCAGTAGTATGGGAATGGGGTGGTCTAGCACAGATACGCAGTATTTT. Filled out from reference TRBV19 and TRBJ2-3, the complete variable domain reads DGGITQSPKYLFRKEGQNVTLSCEQNLNHDAMYWYRQDPGQGLRLIYYSQIVNDFQKGDIAEGYSVSREKKESFPLTVTSAQKNPTAFYLCASSMGMGWSSTDTQYFGPGTRLTVL.

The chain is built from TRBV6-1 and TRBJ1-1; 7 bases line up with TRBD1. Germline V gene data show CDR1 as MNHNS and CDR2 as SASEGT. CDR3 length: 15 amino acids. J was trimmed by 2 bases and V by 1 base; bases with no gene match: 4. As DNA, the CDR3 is TGTGCCAGCAGTGAAGTGGCAGGGGGTAACACTGAAGCTTTCTTT. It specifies CASSEVAGGNTEAFF.

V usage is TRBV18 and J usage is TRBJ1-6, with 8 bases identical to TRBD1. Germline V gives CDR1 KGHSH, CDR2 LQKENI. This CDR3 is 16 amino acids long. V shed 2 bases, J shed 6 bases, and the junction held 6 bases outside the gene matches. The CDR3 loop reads CASSPSAGGGNSPLHF. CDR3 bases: TGTGCCAGCTCACCATCTGCAGGGGGCGGTAATTCACCCCTCCACTTT.

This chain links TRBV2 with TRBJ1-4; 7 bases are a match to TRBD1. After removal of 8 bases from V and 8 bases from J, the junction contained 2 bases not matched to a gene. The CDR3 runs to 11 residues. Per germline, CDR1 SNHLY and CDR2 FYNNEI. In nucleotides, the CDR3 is TGTGCCAGCCACAGGGGCGAAAAACTGTTTTTT. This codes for CASHRGEKLFF.

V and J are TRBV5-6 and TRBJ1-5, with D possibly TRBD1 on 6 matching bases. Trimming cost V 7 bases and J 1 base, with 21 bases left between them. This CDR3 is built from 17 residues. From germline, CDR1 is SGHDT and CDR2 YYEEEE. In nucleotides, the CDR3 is TGTGCCAGCCTGCTAGGGTCGGGGGCAAAGAGCAATCAGCCCCAGCATTTT. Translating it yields CASLLGSGAKSNQPQHF.

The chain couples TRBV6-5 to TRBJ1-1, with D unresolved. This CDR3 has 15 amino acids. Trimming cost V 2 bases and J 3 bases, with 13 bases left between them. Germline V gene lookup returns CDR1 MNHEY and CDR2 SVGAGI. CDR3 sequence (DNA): TGTGCCAGCAGTTACGATTTGTACATTGACACTGAAGCTTTCTTT. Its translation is CASSYDLYIDTEAFF.

The CDR3 bases are TGTGCCAGCAGTGGCCTCGACACCGACTATGGCTACACCTTC. Amino acid sequence: CASSGLDTDYGYTF. V is TRBV6-1 and J is TRBJ1-2; D unresolved. Looked up from germline, CDR1 is MNHNS and CDR2 is SASEGT. With 4 bases removed from V and 3 bases from J, the gap between germline ends came to 12 bases. The CDR3 contains 14 residues.

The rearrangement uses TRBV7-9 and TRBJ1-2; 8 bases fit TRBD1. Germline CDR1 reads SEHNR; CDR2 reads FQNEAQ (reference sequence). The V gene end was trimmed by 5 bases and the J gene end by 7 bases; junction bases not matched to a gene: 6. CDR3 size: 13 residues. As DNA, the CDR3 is TGTGCCAGCAGCATGACAGGGGTCTTTGGCTACACCTTC. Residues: CASSMTGVFGYTF.

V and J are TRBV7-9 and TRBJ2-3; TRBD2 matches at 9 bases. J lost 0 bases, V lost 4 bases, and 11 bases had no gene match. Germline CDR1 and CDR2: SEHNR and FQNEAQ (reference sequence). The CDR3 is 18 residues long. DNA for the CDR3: TGTGCCAGCAGCTCCCCGGCGGGGGGGCTTTTTAGCACAGATACGCAGTATTTT. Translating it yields CASSSPAGGLFSTDTQYF.

The CDR3 sequence: CASSQVTGVMNTEAFF. CDR3 nucleotide sequence: TGCGCCAGCAGCCAAGTGACGGGGGTGATGAACACTGAAGCTTTCTTT. This chain uses TRBV4-1 with TRBJ1-1, with D perhaps matching TRBD1 (5 bases). The CDR3 consists of 16 residues. V was pared by 1 base and J by 0 bases, with 12 bases between. The V gene's germline CDR1 is MGHRA and CDR2 YSYEKL.

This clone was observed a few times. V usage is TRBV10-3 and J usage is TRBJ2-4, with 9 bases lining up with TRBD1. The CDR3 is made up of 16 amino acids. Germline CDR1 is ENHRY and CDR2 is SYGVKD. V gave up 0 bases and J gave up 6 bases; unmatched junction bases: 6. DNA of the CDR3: TGTGCCATCAGTGAGTCGACAGGGGGAATTGGAAACATTCAGTACTTC. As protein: CAISESTGGIGNIQYF.

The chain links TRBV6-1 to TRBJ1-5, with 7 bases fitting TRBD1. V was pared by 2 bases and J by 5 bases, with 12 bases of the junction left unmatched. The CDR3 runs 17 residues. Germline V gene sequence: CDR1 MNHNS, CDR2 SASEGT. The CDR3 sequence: CASSEMARDRGYQPQHF. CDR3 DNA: TGTGCCAGCAGTGAAATGGCCCGGGACAGAGGATATCAGCCCCAGCATTTT.

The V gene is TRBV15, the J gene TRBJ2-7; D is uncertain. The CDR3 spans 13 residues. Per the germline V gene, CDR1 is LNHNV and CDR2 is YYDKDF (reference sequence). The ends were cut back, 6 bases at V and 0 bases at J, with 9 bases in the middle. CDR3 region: CATSPESSYEQYF. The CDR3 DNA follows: TGTGCCACCAGTCCGGAGAGCTCCTACGAGCAGTACTTC.

The CDR3 loop is CASSTTGSYGYTF. The DNA for the CDR3 is TGTGCCAGCAGTACCACAGGTTCCTATGGCTACACCTTC. The chain employs TRBV6-5 and TRBJ1-2, with a weak D call TRBD1 (5 bases). Deletions cut 5 bases from V and 4 bases from J, with 11 bases between. Per the germline V gene, CDR1 is MNHEY and CDR2 is SVGAGI. The CDR3 is made up of 13 amino acids.

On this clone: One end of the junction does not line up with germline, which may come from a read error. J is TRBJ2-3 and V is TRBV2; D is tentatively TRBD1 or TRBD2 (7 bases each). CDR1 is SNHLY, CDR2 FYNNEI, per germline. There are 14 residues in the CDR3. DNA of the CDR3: TGTGCCACCAGTAACAGGGGAGGGGCAGATACGCAGTATTTT. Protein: CATSNRGGADTQYF.

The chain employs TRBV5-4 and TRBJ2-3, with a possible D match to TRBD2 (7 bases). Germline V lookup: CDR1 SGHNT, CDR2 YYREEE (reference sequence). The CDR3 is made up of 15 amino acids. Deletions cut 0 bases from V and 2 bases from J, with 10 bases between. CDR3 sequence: CASSLVGGPTDTQYF. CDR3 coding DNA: TGTGCCAGCAGCTTGGTGGGGGGGCCCACAGATACGCAGTATTTT.

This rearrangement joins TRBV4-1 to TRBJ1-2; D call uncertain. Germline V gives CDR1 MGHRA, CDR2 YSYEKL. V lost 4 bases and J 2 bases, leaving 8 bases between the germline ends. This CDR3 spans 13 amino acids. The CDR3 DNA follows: TGCGCCAGCAGCCCCCTCACGAACTATGGCTACACCTTC. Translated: CASSPLTNYGYTF.